This entry concerns a single TCR beta chain. The junction differs from germline at one of its ends, possibly a read error. This sample is drawn from a study of technical replicates of blood from a few donors. Sequencing was performed with immunoSEQ multiplex PCR; in TCRdb, only in-frame clones are kept and a portion is missing. Of approximately 99,000 clones in the sample, around 96% were seen once. This CDR3 is 16 amino acids long. Germline CDR1 is MRHNA and CDR2 is SNTAGT. The chain recombines TRBV6-4 with TRBJ2-1; 9 bases are shared with TRBD1. The receptor's source is a human donor in good health. Sequenced input: T cells isolated from PBMCs. CDR3 nucleotide sequence: TGTGCCAGCAGTTACTCTCCGGGACAGGGTGGCAATGAGCAGTTCTTC. It codes for CASSYSPGQGGNEQFF.